The 3 T cell receptor beta chains reported below all come from one sample, sequenced in a study of blood T cell repertoires in COVID-19. TCRdb's table, derived via immunoSEQ multiplex PCR, lists solely in-frame clones and lacks some. The repertoire holds tens of thousands of clones, with about 82% as singletons. Sequenced: peripheral blood. These receptors were taken from a human donor with active COVID-19. The donor label of this sample is uncertain.

A note on this clone: The junction and the germline gene differ at one end; a read error may be behind it. This chain uses TRBV7-7 with TRBJ2-7, with 11 bases lining up with TRBD2. CDR3 size: 15 residues. Germline V CDR1 and CDR2: SSHAT, FNYEAQ (reference sequence). CDR3 sequence (DNA): TGTGCTAGCAGCCCGGGACTAGCGGACAAATACGAGCAGTACTTC. It encodes CASSPGLADKYEQYF.

The chain has TRBV5-5 and TRBJ2-7; 8 positions agree with TRBD1. The trim removed 5 bases at V and 2 bases at J, leaving 9 bases unmatched. There are 15 residues in the CDR3. Germline CDR1 is SGHKS and CDR2 is YYEKEE (reference sequence). CDR3 loop: CASSSSGTGAYEQYF. The CDR3 bases are TGTGCCAGCAGTTCTTCCGGGACAGGTGCCTACGAGCAGTACTTC.

This clone was seen a few times. The chain links TRBV4-1 to TRBJ2-2; D remains unclear. V lost 0 bases, J lost 5 bases, and 13 bases lay in between. Germline loops: CDR1 MGHRA, CDR2 YSYEKL. The CDR3 extends over 16 amino acids. DNA for the CDR3: TGCGCCAGCAGCCAAGATCCGCGACTTCAGACCGGGGAGCTGTTTTTT. Its protein product is CASSQDPRLQTGELFF.